This TCR beta chain comes out of a study of human T cells and chemical hapten exposure. Whole-study results and caveats: The number of TCRs above 1 in 1000 frequency did not change after DPC sensitization.

Time point given: patch test 1, 2 weeks after DPC sensitization. Treatment specified: therapeutic diphenylcyclopropenone sensitization with weekly scalp DPC. Patch tests were applied only after blood draws. Alopecia patients, 18 to 70 years old and DPC-suitable, served as donors. The CDR3 spans 12 residues. The germline V gene has CDR1 SGHTA and CDR2 FQGNSA. Trimming stripped 1 base from V and 9 bases from J, with 7 bases between. Authors' processing steps: Counts of TCRs in each sample centred on a median of around 100,000 and extended from around 25,000 to 690,000. Using its own MiXCR run on the RACE reads, TCRdb lists one record per CDR3 protein. Here the V and J calls rest on TCRdb's processing, not on the authors' analysis. The profile shows 300,000 to 450,000 distinct CDR3 sequences, around 5% of them singletons. The table lists this clonotype with many counts. Its antigen remains unknown.

This clonotype originated in a woman aged 50 to 60 with alopecia areata. Some clones in this sample may be carry-over from other donors' samples. This specimen consisted of whole blood, obtained in connection with sensitization to the hapten diphenylcyclopropenone (DPC). The chain couples TRBV7-2 to TRBJ1-5; D not certain. CDR3 loop: CASSLERGPQHF. The CDR3 DNA is TGTGCCAGCAGCTTAGAACGGGGGCCCCAGCATTTT.